In its sample, the clone carrying this T cell receptor (beta chain) was seen many times. This sample is drawn from a study of T cells in Graves' hyperthyroidism and ophthalmopathy. Researchers amplified the TCR beta CDR3 regions from RNA transcripts. The HTBI set primed first-round TCR CDR3 RT-PCR. TCRdb used MiXCR to reprocess the multiplex PCR reads, holding one entry per CDR3 protein. In the table there are about 300,000 distinct CDR3 sequences, roughly 19% of which are singletons. This CDR3 spans 17 amino acids. Germline assignment: CDR1 SGHTA and CDR2 FQGTGA. V was clipped by 4 bases and J by 0 bases; unmatched bases: 9.

This TCR was sampled from a man aged 50 to 60 with Graves' ophthalmopathy. The chain employs TRBV7-3 and TRBJ1-5, with 7 bases aligning to TRBD1. Input material: blood. CDR3 residues: CASSSSGQRYSNQPQHF. CDR3 bases: TGTGCCAGCAGCTCCTCGGGACAGCGTTATAGCAATCAGCCCCAGCATTTT.